The 5 T cell receptor beta chains in this list originate from one sample, sequenced in a study of cytomegalovirus exposure and HLA in healthy donors. Sequencing was performed with immunoSEQ multiplex PCR; in TCRdb, only in-frame clones are kept and a portion is missing. Of fewer than 100,000 clones detected, approximately 91% appear once; the ten largest clones hold about 1.9%. The sample was PBMCs. The receptor set was obtained from a man aged 25 to 40 in good health and CMV-seronegative.

The chain uses TRBV6-5 and TRBJ1-6; D is unresolved. The V gene lost 5 bases and the J gene lost 10 bases, with 12 bases spanning the gap. In germline, CDR1 is MNHEY, CDR2 SVGAGI. The CDR3 loop spans 13 amino acids. The CDR3 DNA is TGTGCCAGCAGTCGCTACGAGGGCTCACCCCTCCACTTT. Its translation: CASSRYEGSPLHF.

The V gene is TRBV19, the J gene TRBJ2-7; 9 nucleotides line up with TRBD1. The CDR3 totals 16 residues. The V gene end was trimmed by 3 bases and the J gene end by 3 bases; junction bases not matched to a gene: 9. Germline V lookup: CDR1 LNHDA, CDR2 SQIVND (reference sequence). The CDR3 reads CASSISSGQGDYEQYF. DNA of the CDR3: TGTGCCAGTAGTATTTCTTCGGGACAGGGTGACTACGAGCAGTACTTC.

The chain uses TRBV29-1 and TRBJ2-2, with a possible D match to TRBD1 (6 bases). Germline V CDR1 and CDR2: SQVTM, ANQGSEA. The CDR3 contains 14 residues. V lost 4 bases to trimming and J lost 1 base, with 10 bases between them. CDR3 region: CSVADRMNTGELFF. CDR3 DNA sequence: TGCAGCGTTGCCGACAGGATGAACACCGGGGAGCTGTTTTTT.

The V call is TRBV4-1, the J call TRBJ2-3; tentative D call: TRBD2 (5 bases). Germline assignment: CDR1 MGHRA and CDR2 YSYEKL. The CDR3 runs to 15 residues. The ends were cut back, 0 bases at V and 2 bases at J, with 9 bases in the middle. In nucleotides, the CDR3 is TGCGCCAGCAGCCAAGATCTAGCATTCACAGATACGCAGTATTTT. It is translated as CASSQDLAFTDTQYF.

The chain joins TRBV19 to TRBJ1-4; D is uncertain. This CDR3 comprises 14 residues. Germline loops: CDR1 LNHDA, CDR2 SQIVND (reference sequence). Trimming took 8 bases from V and 5 from J, leaving 15 bases between them. The CDR3 loop is CASSRPGGNEKLFF. DNA of the CDR3: TGTGCCAGTTCCCGACCGGGAGGGAATGAAAAACTGTTTTTT.